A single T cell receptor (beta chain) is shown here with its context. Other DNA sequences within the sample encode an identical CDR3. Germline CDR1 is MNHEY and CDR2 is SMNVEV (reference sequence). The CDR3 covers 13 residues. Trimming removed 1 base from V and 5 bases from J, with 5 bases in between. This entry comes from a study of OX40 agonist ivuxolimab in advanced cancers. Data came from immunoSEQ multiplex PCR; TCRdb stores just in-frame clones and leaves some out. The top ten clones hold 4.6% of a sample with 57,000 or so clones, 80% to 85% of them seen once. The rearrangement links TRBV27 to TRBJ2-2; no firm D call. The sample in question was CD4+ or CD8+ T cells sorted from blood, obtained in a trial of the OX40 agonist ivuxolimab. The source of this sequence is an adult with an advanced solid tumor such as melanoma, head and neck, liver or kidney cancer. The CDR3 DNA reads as TGTGCCAGCAGTTTATGGGGAACCGGGGAGCTGTTTTTT. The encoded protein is CASSLWGTGELFF.